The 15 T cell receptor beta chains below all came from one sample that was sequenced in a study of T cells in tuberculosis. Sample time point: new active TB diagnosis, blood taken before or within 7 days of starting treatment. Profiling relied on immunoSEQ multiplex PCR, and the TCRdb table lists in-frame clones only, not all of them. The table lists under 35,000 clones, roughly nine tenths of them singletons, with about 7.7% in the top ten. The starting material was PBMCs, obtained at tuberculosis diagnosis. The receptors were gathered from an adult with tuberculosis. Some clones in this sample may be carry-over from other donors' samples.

The CDR3 is CASSPSLTGPEQYF. The CDR3 region has the DNA TGTGCCAGCAGCCCGAGCTTGACAGGGCCCGAGCAGTACTTC. V usage is TRBV7-9 and J usage is TRBJ2-7, with 7 bases that match TRBD1. Germline loops: CDR1 SEHNR, CDR2 FQNEAQ (reference sequence). The CDR3 has 14 amino acids. V gave up 5 bases and J gave up 6 bases; unmatched junction bases: 10.

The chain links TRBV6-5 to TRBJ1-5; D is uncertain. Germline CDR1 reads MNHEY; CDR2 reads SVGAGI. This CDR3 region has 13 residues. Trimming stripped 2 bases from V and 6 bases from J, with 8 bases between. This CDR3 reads CASSYGEGQPQHF. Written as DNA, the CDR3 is TGTGCCAGCAGTTACGGGGAGGGTCAGCCCCAGCATTTT.

The CDR3 DNA sequence: TGCGCCAGCAGCATACAGGGGCCCTCCACAGATACGCAGTATTTT. As protein: CASSIQGPSTDTQYF. This chain links TRBV5-1 with TRBJ2-3; 7 nucleotides match TRBD1. J gave up 2 bases and V 4 bases, and 7 bases lay outside the gene matches. The germline V gene encodes CDR1 SGHRS and CDR2 YFSETQ. This CDR3 is 15 amino acids long.

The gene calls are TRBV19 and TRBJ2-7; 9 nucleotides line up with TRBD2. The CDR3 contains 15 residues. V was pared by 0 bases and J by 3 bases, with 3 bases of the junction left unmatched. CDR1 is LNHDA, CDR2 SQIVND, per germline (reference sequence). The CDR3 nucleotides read TGTGCCAGTAGTATAGAGGCTAGCGGGGACTACGAGCAGTACTTC. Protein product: CASSIEASGDYEQYF.

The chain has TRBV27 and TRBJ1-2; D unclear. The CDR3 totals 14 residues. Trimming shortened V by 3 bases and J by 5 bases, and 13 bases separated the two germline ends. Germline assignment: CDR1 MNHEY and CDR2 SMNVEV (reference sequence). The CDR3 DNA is TGTGCCAGCAGTTTGGTGGGCGCGGGTTATGGCTACACCTTC. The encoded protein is CASSLVGAGYGYTF.

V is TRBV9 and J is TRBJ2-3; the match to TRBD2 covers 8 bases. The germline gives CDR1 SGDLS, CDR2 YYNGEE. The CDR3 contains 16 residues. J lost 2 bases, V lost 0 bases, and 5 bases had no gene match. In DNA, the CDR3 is TGTGCCAGCAGCGTAGTGGAGCGGGGGATCACAGATACGCAGTATTTT. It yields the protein CASSVVERGITDTQYF.

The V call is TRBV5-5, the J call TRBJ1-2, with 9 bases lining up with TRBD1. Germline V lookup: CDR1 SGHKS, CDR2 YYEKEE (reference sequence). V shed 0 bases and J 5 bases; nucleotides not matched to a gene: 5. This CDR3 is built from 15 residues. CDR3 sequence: CASSLGQGVSYGYTF. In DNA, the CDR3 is TGTGCCAGCAGCTTGGGACAGGGGGTTTCGTATGGCTACACCTTC.

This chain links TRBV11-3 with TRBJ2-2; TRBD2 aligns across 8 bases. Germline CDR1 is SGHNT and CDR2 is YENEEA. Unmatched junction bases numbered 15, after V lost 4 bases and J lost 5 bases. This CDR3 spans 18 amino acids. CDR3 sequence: CASSSHPPGGTGTGELFF. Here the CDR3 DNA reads TGTGCCAGCAGCTCCCACCCCCCGGGGGGGACCGGTACCGGGGAGCTGTTTTTT.

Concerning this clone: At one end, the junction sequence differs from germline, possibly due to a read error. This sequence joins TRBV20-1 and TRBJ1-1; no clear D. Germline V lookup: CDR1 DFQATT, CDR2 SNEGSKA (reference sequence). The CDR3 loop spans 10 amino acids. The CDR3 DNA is TGCAGTGCTAGGTCCCCCCCGGTGTTGTTT. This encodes CSARSPPVLF.

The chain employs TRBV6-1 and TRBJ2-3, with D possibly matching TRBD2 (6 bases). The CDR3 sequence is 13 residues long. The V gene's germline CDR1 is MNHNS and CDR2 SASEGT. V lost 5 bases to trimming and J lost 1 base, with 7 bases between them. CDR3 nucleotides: TGTGCCAGCAGTTGGGGGGGCACAGATACGCAGTATTTT. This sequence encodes CASSWGGTDTQYF.

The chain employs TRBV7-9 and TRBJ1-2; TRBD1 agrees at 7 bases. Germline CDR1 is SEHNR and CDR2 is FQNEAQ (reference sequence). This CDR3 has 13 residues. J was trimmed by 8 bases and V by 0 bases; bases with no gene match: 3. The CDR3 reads CASSLAGGSGYTF. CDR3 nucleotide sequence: TGTGCCAGCAGCTTAGCAGGGGGCTCAGGCTACACCTTC.

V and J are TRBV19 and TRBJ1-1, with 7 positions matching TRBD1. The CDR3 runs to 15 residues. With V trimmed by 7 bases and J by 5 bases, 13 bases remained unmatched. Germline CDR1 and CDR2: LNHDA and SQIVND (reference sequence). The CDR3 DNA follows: TGTGCCAGTATCCCGAGCCGACAGGGAGGTACTGAAGCTTTCTTT. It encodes CASIPSRQGGTEAFF.

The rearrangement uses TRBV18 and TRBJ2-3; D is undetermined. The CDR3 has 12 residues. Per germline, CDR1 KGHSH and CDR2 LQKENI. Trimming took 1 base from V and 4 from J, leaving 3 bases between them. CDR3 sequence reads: CASSPRADTQYF. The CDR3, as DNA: TGTGCCAGCTCACCACGCGCAGATACGCAGTATTTT. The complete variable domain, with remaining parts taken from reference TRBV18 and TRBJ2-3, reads NAGVMQNPRHLVRRRGQEARLRCSPMKGHSHVYWYRQLPEEGLKFMVYLQKENIIDESGMPKERFSAEFPKEGPSILRIQQVVRGDSAAYFCASSPRADTQYFGPGTRLTVL.

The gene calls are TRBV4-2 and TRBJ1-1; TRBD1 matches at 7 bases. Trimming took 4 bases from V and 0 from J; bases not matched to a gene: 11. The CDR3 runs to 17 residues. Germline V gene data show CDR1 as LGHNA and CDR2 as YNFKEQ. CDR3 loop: CASSLYRGQPLNTEAFF. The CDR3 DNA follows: TGTGCCAGCAGCCTGTACAGGGGCCAGCCCCTGAACACTGAAGCTTTCTTT.

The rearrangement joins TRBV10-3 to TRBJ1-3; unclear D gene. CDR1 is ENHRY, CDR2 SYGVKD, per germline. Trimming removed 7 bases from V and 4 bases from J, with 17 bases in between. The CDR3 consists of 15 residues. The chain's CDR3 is CAIIPGSSEGNTIYF. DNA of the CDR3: TGTGCCATCATACCGGGGTCCTCCGAAGGAAACACCATATATTTT.